This T cell receptor (beta chain) was obtained from a study of cytomegalovirus exposure and HLA in healthy donors. Overall study results and limits: The authors later found TCR association rates varying by HLA locus, with DRB1 most and HLA-C fewest.

Primers included in the PCR were 60 Vbeta and 13 Jbeta primers. Sequencing was performed with immunoSEQ multiplex PCR; in TCRdb, only in-frame clones are kept and a portion is missing. The data show some 110,000 clones, roughly 80% seen once. Concerning this clone itself: Antigen specificity is unknown.

Sequencing was performed on PBMCs. This receptor was taken from a man aged 30 to 45 in good health and CMV-seronegative.

The CDR3 DNA is TGTGCCAGCAGCCTCCTGAACAAGAACACTGAAGCTTTCTTT. Its translation is CASSLLNKNTEAFF. The rearrangement uses TRBV7-2 and TRBJ1-1; D uncertain. V was pared by 5 bases and J by 1 base, with 11 bases between. The CDR3 loop spans 14 amino acids. From germline, CDR1 is SGHTA and CDR2 FQGNSA.